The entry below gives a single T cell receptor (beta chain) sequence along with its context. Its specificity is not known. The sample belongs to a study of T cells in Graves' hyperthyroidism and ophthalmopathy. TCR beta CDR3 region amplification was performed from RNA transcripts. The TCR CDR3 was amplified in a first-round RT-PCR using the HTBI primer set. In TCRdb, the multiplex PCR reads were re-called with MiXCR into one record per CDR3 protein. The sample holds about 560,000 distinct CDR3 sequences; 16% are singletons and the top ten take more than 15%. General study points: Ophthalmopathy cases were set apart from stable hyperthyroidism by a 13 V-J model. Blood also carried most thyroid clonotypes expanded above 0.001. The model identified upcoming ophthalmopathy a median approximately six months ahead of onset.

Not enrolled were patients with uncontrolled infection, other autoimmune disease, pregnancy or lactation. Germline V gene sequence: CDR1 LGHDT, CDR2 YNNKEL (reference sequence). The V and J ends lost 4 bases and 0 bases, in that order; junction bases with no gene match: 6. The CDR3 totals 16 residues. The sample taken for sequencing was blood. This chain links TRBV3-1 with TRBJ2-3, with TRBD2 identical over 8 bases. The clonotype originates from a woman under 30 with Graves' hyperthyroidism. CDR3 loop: CASSRSLAVSTDTQYF. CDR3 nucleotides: TGTGCCAGCAGCCGATCACTAGCGGTTAGCACAGATACGCAGTATTTT.